A single sample is the source of the 12 T cell receptor beta chains below, sequenced in a study of blood T cell repertoires in COVID-19. TCRdb keeps only in-frame clones here, not all; method: immunoSEQ multiplex PCR. The table includes 300,000 to 350,000 clones, about 90% detected once. Sequencing was done on a sample of peripheral blood. These receptor sequences come from a woman between 40 and 55 years old with COVID-19, enrolled during active disease.

As DNA, the CDR3 is TGTGCCAGCAGTTTCTTTAGCGGGATTCGTACAGATACGCAGTATTTT. Protein product: CASSFFSGIRTDTQYF. The V and J genes are TRBV27 and TRBJ2-3; 8 bases agree with TRBD2. Germline lookup yields CDR1 MNHEY and CDR2 SMNVEV (reference sequence). V lost 3 bases and J lost 3; bases outside the gene matches: 8. The CDR3 length is 16 residues.

The CDR3 here is CASNRGLAANNEQFF. In DNA form, the CDR3 reads TGTGCCAGCAACCGGGGACTAGCGGCAAACAATGAGCAGTTCTTC. The chain joins TRBV2 to TRBJ2-1; 11 bases map to TRBD2. From germline, CDR1 is SNHLY and CDR2 FYNNEI. V was pared by 7 bases and J by 5 bases, with 7 bases of the junction left unmatched. The CDR3 is 15 amino acids.

The genes are TRBV19 and TRBJ1-1; maybe TRBD1 (5 bases). The CDR3 spans 15 residues. Germline V gene sequence: CDR1 LNHDA, CDR2 SQIVND (reference sequence). V dropped 2 bases and J dropped 3 bases, with 13 bases sitting between them. This chain's CDR3 is CASSIPTRAYTEAFF. The CDR3, as DNA: TGTGCCAGTAGTATACCGACCAGGGCGTACACTGAAGCTTTCTTT.

The chain combines TRBV30 with TRBJ1-6; no firm D call. CDR3 length equals 16 residues. The germline gives CDR1 GTSNPN, CDR2 SVGIG (reference sequence). V lost 0 bases to trimming and J lost 3 bases, with 12 bases between them. The CDR3 loop is CAWSVIQILYNSPLHF. In DNA form, the CDR3 reads TGTGCCTGGAGTGTAATCCAGATCCTCTATAATTCACCCCTCCACTTT.

This clone was counted only a few times. The genes are TRBV6-1 and TRBJ2-2, with unresolved D. V lost 3 bases and J lost 1, with 6 bases in between. Germline CDR1 reads MNHNS; CDR2 reads SASEGT. The length of the CDR3 is 14 residues. The CDR3 nucleotides read TGTGCCAGCAGTGACACGGTGAACACCGGGGAGCTGTTTTTT. It codes for CASSDTVNTGELFF.

In its sample, this clone was seen once. V is TRBV30 and J is TRBJ2-7; 8 bases fit TRBD2. Germline CDR1 reads GTSNPN; CDR2 reads SVGIG (reference sequence). This CDR3 contains 15 residues. V was pared by 3 bases and J by 3 bases, with 10 bases of the junction left unmatched. CDR3 bases: TGTGCCTGGAGCCCCGGGGGGGGCCGTATCTACGAGCAGTACTTC. Its protein is CAWSPGGGRIYEQYF.

The chain couples TRBV24-1 to TRBJ2-5, with 7 nucleotides matching TRBD2. The CDR3 consists of 17 residues. After removal of 7 bases from V and 2 bases from J, the junction contained 15 bases not matched to a gene. In germline, CDR1 is KGHDR, CDR2 SFDVKD. The CDR3 nucleotides read TGTGCCACCAGCTCCTCGTCCGGGCCTAGCGGACAAGAGACCCAGTACTTC. This encodes CATSSSSGPSGQETQYF.

Only a few counts were recorded for this clone. The chain couples TRBV6-4 to TRBJ1-2; 7 bases are shared with TRBD1. Germline V lookup: CDR1 MRHNA, CDR2 SNTAGT. The CDR3 extends over 14 amino acids. With V trimmed by 0 bases and J by 5 bases, 3 bases remained unmatched. The chain's CDR3 is CASSDSEGAYGYTF. CDR3 coding DNA: TGTGCCAGCAGTGACTCGGAGGGGGCGTATGGCTACACCTTC.

The table lists this clone with a few counts. The V and J genes are TRBV3-1 (or the pseudogene TRBV3-2) and TRBJ2-7; 8 bases fit TRBD1. Per the germline V gene, CDR1 is LGHDT and CDR2 is YNNKEL (reference sequence). The CDR3 sequence is 12 residues long. V shed 7 bases, J shed 5 bases, and the junction held 4 bases outside the gene matches. The CDR3 loop reads CASNGQGDEQYF. In DNA form, the CDR3 reads TGTGCCAGCAACGGACAGGGCGACGAGCAGTACTTC.

This clone was picked up one time. This chain connects TRBV7-3 to TRBJ2-2, with 11 bases that match TRBD2. The CDR3 length is 15 residues. V gave up 6 bases and J gave up 5 bases; unmatched junction bases: 5. CDR1 and CDR2 (germline): SGHTA, FQGTGA. The CDR3 here is CASRLAGGLTGELFF. CDR3 bases: TGTGCCAGCAGGCTAGCGGGAGGCCTAACCGGGGAGCTGTTTTTT.

The V and J genes are TRBV25-1 and TRBJ1-2, with D possibly being TRBD1 (6 bases). Trimming cost V 3 bases and J 5 bases, with 19 bases left between them. There are 16 residues in the CDR3. CDR1 MGHDK and CDR2 SYGVNS come from the germline V gene. CDR3 loop: CASSDVGGGPRYGYTF. The CDR3 coding sequence is TGTGCCAGCAGTGATGTGGGGGGGGGCCCCCGTTATGGCTACACCTTC.

Here the CDR3 DNA reads TGTGCCAGCAGTGAACCGCGCCCGGGACTAGTTATGATCGCGCAGTATTTT. Amino acids: CASSEPRPGLVMIAQYF. V gene TRBV2 combines with J gene TRBJ2-3, with TRBD2 matching 8 bases. The trim removed 2 bases at V and 10 bases at J, leaving 17 bases unmatched. The germline V gene encodes CDR1 SNHLY and CDR2 FYNNEI. This CDR3 has 17 amino acids.